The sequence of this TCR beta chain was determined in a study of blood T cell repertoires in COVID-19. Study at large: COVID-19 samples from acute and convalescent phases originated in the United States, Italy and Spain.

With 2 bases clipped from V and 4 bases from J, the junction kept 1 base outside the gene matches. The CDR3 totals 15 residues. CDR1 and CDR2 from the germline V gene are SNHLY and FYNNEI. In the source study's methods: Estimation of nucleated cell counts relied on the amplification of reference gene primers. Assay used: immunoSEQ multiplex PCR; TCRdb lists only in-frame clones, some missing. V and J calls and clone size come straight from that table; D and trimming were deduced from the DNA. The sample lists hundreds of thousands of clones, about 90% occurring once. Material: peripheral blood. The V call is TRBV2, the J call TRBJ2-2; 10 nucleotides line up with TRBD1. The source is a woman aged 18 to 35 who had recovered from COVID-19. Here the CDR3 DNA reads TGTGCCAGCAGTGAACGGACAGGGGGCACCGGGGAGCTGTTTTTT. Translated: CASSERTGGTGELFF.